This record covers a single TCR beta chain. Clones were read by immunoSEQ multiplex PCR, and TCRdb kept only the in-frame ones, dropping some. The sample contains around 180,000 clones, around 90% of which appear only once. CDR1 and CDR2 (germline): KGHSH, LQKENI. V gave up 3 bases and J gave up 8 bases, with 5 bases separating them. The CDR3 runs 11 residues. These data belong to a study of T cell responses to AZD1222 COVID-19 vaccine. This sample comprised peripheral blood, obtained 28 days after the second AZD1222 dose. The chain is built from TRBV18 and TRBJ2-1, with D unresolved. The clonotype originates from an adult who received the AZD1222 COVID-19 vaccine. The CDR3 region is CASSPKDEQFF. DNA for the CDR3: TGTGCCAGCTCACCGAAGGATGAGCAGTTCTTC.